Shown below are 20 T cell receptor beta chains from a single sample sequenced in a study of blood T cell repertoires in COVID-19. Generated by immunoSEQ multiplex PCR, the TCRdb table keeps only in-frame clones and is missing some. The sample records 55,000 to 70,000 clones, 87% being singletons. The sequencing input was peripheral blood. The receptors shown here come from a woman between 50 and 59 years old with COVID-19, enrolled during active disease.

This clone was seen only once. The J gene is TRBJ1-4, the V gene TRBV5-1; TRBD1 agrees at 8 bases. CDR1 and CDR2 (germline): SGHRS, YFSETQ. Trimming removed 4 bases from V and 8 bases from J; junction bases left unmatched: 7. The CDR3 extends over 14 amino acids. CDR3 residues: CASSMGQEGEKLFF. DNA of the CDR3: TGCGCCAGCAGCATGGGACAGGAAGGGGAAAAACTGTTTTTT.

The V and J genes are TRBV9 and TRBJ2-7, with 9 bases lining up with TRBD2. The CDR3 sequence is 14 residues long. V was clipped by 4 bases and J by 0 bases; unmatched bases: 2. Germline assignment: CDR1 SGDLS and CDR2 YYNGEE. CDR3 sequence: CASSLTSGSYEQYF. In nucleotides, the CDR3 is TGTGCCAGCAGCTTGACTAGCGGCTCCTACGAGCAGTACTTC.

The V call is TRBV9, the J call TRBJ2-1; D possibly corresponds to TRBD2 (5 bases). There are 14 residues in the CDR3. Germline assignment: CDR1 SGDLS and CDR2 YYNGEE. Trimming pared 3 bases from V and 0 bases from J, leaving 7 bases between. The CDR3 here is CASSGTSSYNEQFF. In DNA, the CDR3 is TGTGCCAGCAGCGGGACTTCCTCCTACAATGAGCAGTTCTTC.

This clone has just one count. The chain employs TRBV27 and TRBJ1-6; 8 bases are a match to TRBD1. The CDR3 is 15 amino acids. From germline, CDR1 is MNHEY and CDR2 SMNVEV (reference sequence). The V segment lost 2 bases and the J segment 7 bases; nucleotides outside the gene matches: 4. CDR3 sequence (DNA): TGTGCCAGCAGTTTACAACAGGGGGGAAATTCACCCCTCCACTTT. It yields the protein CASSLQQGGNSPLHF.

V and J are TRBV7-2 and TRBJ1-5, with D maybe TRBD1 (5 bases). The CDR3 has 15 residues. Germline CDR1 and CDR2: SGHTA and FQGNSA. V was pared by 4 bases and J by 0 bases, with 10 bases between. In nucleotides, the CDR3 is TGTGCCAGCAGCTCCCGGGGGAATAGCAATCAGCCCCAGCATTTT. Protein sequence: CASSSRGNSNQPQHF.

CDR3 sequence (DNA): TGTGCCAGCAGCCTACAGGGGGCTGGAGAGACCCAGTACTTC. Translated: CASSLQGAGETQYF. The chain couples TRBV27 to TRBJ2-5, with TRBD1 identical over 9 bases. V shed 6 bases and J 4 bases; nucleotides not matched to a gene: 6. CDR1 and CDR2 (germline): MNHEY, SMNVEV (reference sequence). The CDR3 totals 14 residues.

The chain couples TRBV15 to TRBJ1-2; the D is unclear. Trimming shortened V by 0 bases and J by 8 bases, and 25 bases separated the two germline ends. This CDR3 region has 18 residues. The V gene's germline CDR1 is LNHNV and CDR2 YYDKDF (reference sequence). CDR3 loop: CATSREPYRRRSLGGYTF. The CDR3 coding sequence is TGTGCCACCAGCAGAGAGCCATACCGACGTAGAAGCCTAGGCGGCTACACCTTC.

This clone was seen just once. J is TRBJ2-1 and V is TRBV2, with 10 bases that match TRBD2. This CDR3 is built from 15 residues. Trimming removed 7 bases from V and 5 bases from J; junction bases left unmatched: 8. Per the germline V gene, CDR1 is SNHLY and CDR2 is FYNNEI. This CDR3 reads CASTPPGLANNEQFF. CDR3 nucleotides: TGTGCCAGCACCCCACCGGGACTAGCGAACAATGAGCAGTTCTTC.

This clone was detected only once. DNA of the CDR3: TGTGCCAGCAGCCCTCGGACTAGCGGCTACACCGGGGAGCTGTTTTTT. Translation gives CASSPRTSGYTGELFF. The chain links TRBV9 to TRBJ2-2, with TRBD2 matching 10 bases. The V gene's germline CDR1 is SGDLS and CDR2 YYNGEE. V lost 4 bases and J lost 3; bases outside the gene matches: 6. The CDR3 covers 16 residues.

The rearrangement links TRBV6-6 to TRBJ2-7; D is unresolved. The CDR3 runs 12 residues. Germline assignment: CDR1 MNHNY and CDR2 SVGAGI (reference sequence). Trimming pared 2 bases from V and 3 bases from J, leaving 5 bases between. The CDR3 nucleotides read TGTGCCAGCAGTTACGACATCTACGAGCAGTACTTC. This sequence encodes CASSYDIYEQYF.

The J gene is TRBJ2-1, the V gene TRBV4-1; D uncertain. Trimming removed 3 bases at V and 3 bases at J, with 9 bases between. The germline V gene has CDR1 MGHRA and CDR2 YSYEKL. There are 14 residues in the CDR3. The CDR3 is CASSHFGVYNEQFF. In DNA form, the CDR3 reads TGCGCCAGCAGCCACTTTGGAGTCTACAATGAGCAGTTCTTC.

By sample share, this clone is medium-sized. This specimen includes other DNA sequences encoding the same CDR3. The chain couples TRBV28 to TRBJ2-7; 9 nucleotides agree with TRBD1. CDR1 MDHEN and CDR2 SYDVKM come from the germline V gene. V trimming: 2 bases; J trimming: 5 bases; junction bases outside the gene matches: 7. The CDR3 runs to 15 residues. The CDR3 DNA follows: TGTGCCAGCAGTTTAGAGGGACAGGGTTCCCACGAGCAGTACTTC. Residues: CASSLEGQGSHEQYF.

CDR3 protein: CASSTRRGWVEGQETQYF. Written as DNA, the CDR3 is TGCGCCAGCAGCACGCGAAGGGGTTGGGTGGAGGGGCAAGAGACCCAGTACTTC. The chain employs TRBV5-1 and TRBJ2-5; D possibly corresponds to TRBD2 (6 bases). This CDR3 is 18 amino acids long. Germline CDR1 reads SGHRS; CDR2 reads YFSETQ. The V end was cut by 4 bases, the J end by 2 bases, with 24 bases between.

The chain employs TRBV7-2 and TRBJ1-5; perhaps TRBD1 as D (5 bases). CDR1 and CDR2 (germline): SGHTA, FQGNSA. The CDR3 is 15 residues long. Trimming stripped 1 base from V and 5 bases from J, with 12 bases between. Written as DNA, the CDR3 is TGTGCCAGCAGCTTAGGGGGGGTCCGCCATCAGCCCCAGCATTTT. Its protein is CASSLGGVRHQPQHF.

The V gene is TRBV29-1, the J gene TRBJ2-7; TRBD2 matches 11 bases. Germline CDR1 SQVTM, CDR2 ANQGSEA. The length of the CDR3 is 13 residues. V shed 6 bases and J 4 bases; nucleotides not matched to a gene: 5. This CDR3 is CSVRTSGPYEQYF. In DNA form, the CDR3 reads TGCAGCGTCAGGACTAGCGGGCCTTACGAGCAGTACTTC.

The chain is built from TRBV30 and TRBJ1-2; D is unresolved. CDR3 length: 13 residues. CDR1 is GTSNPN, CDR2 SVGIG, per germline (reference sequence). The V end was cut by 0 bases, the J end by 7 bases, with 12 bases between. DNA for the CDR3: TGTGCCTGGAGTGTAGTGTTAGGGAGTGGCTACACCTTC. This codes for CAWSVVLGSGYTF.

The chain has TRBV4-1 and TRBJ2-2; TRBD1 matches 11 bases. CDR3 length equals 15 residues. Germline CDR1 reads MGHRA; CDR2 reads YSYEKL. V lost 6 bases to trimming and J lost 7 bases; unmatched junction nucleotides: 7. The chain's CDR3 is CASRAGQGAGGELFF. CDR3 in DNA: TGCGCCAGCAGGGCCGGACAGGGGGCGGGCGGGGAGCTGTTTTTT.

The chain carries TRBV11-3 and TRBJ2-1; TRBD2 aligns across 8 bases. The V segment lost 1 base and the J segment 8 bases; nucleotides outside the gene matches: 10. In germline, CDR1 is SGHNT, CDR2 YENEEA. The CDR3 contains 16 residues. The CDR3 bases are TGTGCCAGCAGCTTAGGGGCTAGCGGGTGGCCGGATGAGCAGTTCTTC. This sequence encodes CASSLGASGWPDEQFF.

The chain couples TRBV7-2 to TRBJ2-4; 8 bases align to TRBD2. V shed 5 bases and J 3 bases; nucleotides not matched to a gene: 6. From germline, CDR1 is SGHTA and CDR2 FQGNSA. This CDR3 is 15 amino acids long. As DNA, the CDR3 is TGTGCCAGCAGCAGTAGCGGGATGATCAAAAACATTCAGTACTTC. Residues: CASSSSGMIKNIQYF.

This clone has a single count. This chain uses TRBV7-3 with TRBJ2-1, with TRBD2 matching 11 bases. The CDR3 runs 16 residues. Germline V gene sequence: CDR1 SGHTA, CDR2 FQGTGA. The junction had 14 bases not matched to a gene; V was cut back by 3 bases and J by 13 bases. CDR3 protein: CASSFFAPGTSGSQFF. CDR3 nucleotide sequence: TGTGCCAGCAGCTTTTTTGCCCCCGGCACTAGCGGGAGCCAGTTCTTC.